The present entry profiles one T cell receptor beta chain with its context. Its matching antigen is unknown. Measured with immunoSEQ multiplex PCR; TCRdb has only the in-frame clones, and not every one. This table holds 50,000 or so clones, about four fifths found once. CDR1 and CDR2 (germline): MNHNS, SASEGT. The ends were cut back, 1 base at V and 5 bases at J, with 12 bases in the middle. This CDR3 contains 14 residues. The data are from a study of a mutant IDH1 vaccine in newly diagnosed glioma. Across the study: V12 occurred at week 35 and V13 at week 47.

Time point specified: week 47, end of study. Doses comprised 300 ug of mutant IDH1 20-mer peptide each, plus topical imiquimod. The source was PBMCs, collected from a glioma patient whose treatment included an IDH1 peptide vaccine. The genes are TRBV6-1 and TRBJ2-7; no clear D gene. This receptor was identified in a woman younger than 45 with glioma. Some clones in this sample may be carry-over from other donors' samples. The CDR3 here is CASSEGAVLDEQYF. The CDR3 bases are TGTGCCAGCAGTGAAGGGGCGGTTTTAGACGAGCAGTACTTC.